One sample yielded the 12 T cell receptor beta chains listed below, sequenced in a study of cytomegalovirus exposure and HLA in healthy donors (dated by TCRdb to about 2017). Libraries were built with the immunoSEQ multiplex PCR assay. For the multiplex PCR, a mixture combining 60 forward primers for TCR Vbeta segments and 13 reverse primers for TCR Jbeta segments was used. TCRdb carries this immuneACCESS record with in-frame sequences only. Its versions omit some clonotypes, under half of them owing to an unresolved V gene in the studies checked, with the rest unexplained. The sample table records some 70,000 clones; around 78% of these occur just once. The ten biggest clones cover 7% to 8% of the sample. The sample was PBMCs. Receptors originate from a man aged 18 to 29 in good health and CMV-seropositive.

The chain uses TRBV5-1 and TRBJ2-7, with 8 positions matching TRBD2. V was pared by 4 bases and J by 3 bases, with 9 bases of the junction left unmatched. The CDR3 is 15 residues long. Germline V CDR1 and CDR2: SGHRS, YFSETQ. In nucleotides, the CDR3 is TGCGCCAGCAGCGGCGGGGGCGCGGGGGGCTACGAGCAGTACTTC. This sequence encodes CASSGGGAGGYEQYF.

This clone was detected only once. The V gene is TRBV15, the J gene TRBJ1-1; D remains ambiguous. Trimming pared 5 bases from V and 4 bases from J, leaving 11 bases between. Germline V CDR1 and CDR2: LNHNV, YYDKDF (reference sequence). CDR3 length: 13 amino acids. The CDR3, as DNA: TGTGCCACCAGCTTTACGATAGCCACTGAAGCTTTCTTT. This translates into CATSFTIATEAFF.

The chain combines TRBV5-1 with TRBJ1-4; D is undetermined. The CDR3 totals 14 residues. Deletions cut 7 bases from V and 6 bases from J, with 16 bases between. Germline assignment: CDR1 SGHRS and CDR2 YFSETQ. In nucleotides, the CDR3 is TGCGCCAGCGGAGAAGGAGACGGCGATGAAAAACTGTTTTTT. Translated, it gives CASGEGDGDEKLFF.

The V call is TRBV5-1, the J call TRBJ2-3; TRBD2 is a possible D gene (6 bases). V lost 3 bases, J lost 0 bases, and 17 bases lay in between. The germline gives CDR1 SGHRS, CDR2 YFSETQ. The CDR3 sequence is 17 residues long. Written as DNA, the CDR3 is TGCGCCAGCAGCTCCCCTGGAGGACTATCTAGCACAGATACGCAGTATTTT. This sequence encodes CASSSPGGLSSTDTQYF.

Only a few counts were recorded for this clone. The chain carries TRBV27 and TRBJ2-7; D gene ambiguous. V shed 11 bases and J shed 5 bases, with 16 bases lying between them. Per the germline V gene, CDR1 is MNHEY and CDR2 is SMNVEV (reference sequence). The CDR3 consists of 12 residues. For the CDR3, the DNA is TGTGCCGGGCCTTCCTGGTTGAACGAGCAGTACTTC. This gives the protein CAGPSWLNEQYF.

This chain uses TRBV30 with TRBJ2-6; 11 bases are shared with TRBD1. The CDR3 runs 15 residues. CDR1 and CDR2 (germline): GTSNPN, SVGIG (reference sequence). The V and J ends lost 8 bases and 3 bases, in that order; junction bases with no gene match: 6. This CDR3 reads CAGWTGGYGANVLTF. The DNA for the CDR3 is TGTGCCGGTTGGACAGGGGGCTATGGGGCCAACGTCCTGACTTTC.

The chain combines TRBV18 with TRBJ1-5; possible D gene TRBD1, 5 bases. The CDR3 is 15 amino acids. Germline V gene lookup returns CDR1 KGHSH and CDR2 LQKENI. V was pared by 2 bases and J by 1 base, with 9 bases between. The CDR3 region is CASSPKTDSNQPQHF. Here the CDR3 DNA reads TGTGCCAGCTCACCAAAGACAGACAGCAATCAGCCCCAGCATTTT.

The chain couples TRBV6-5 to TRBJ1-2; 11 nucleotides agree with TRBD1. CDR1 is MNHEY and CDR2 is SVGAGI in the germline V gene. This CDR3 has 13 amino acids. V trimming: 10 bases; J trimming: 4 bases; junction bases outside the gene matches: 5. The CDR3 protein is CATRDRGIYGYTF. CDR3 in DNA: TGTGCCACCCGGGACAGGGGGATCTATGGCTACACCTTC.

V and J are TRBV9 and TRBJ1-1; 8 positions agree with TRBD1. Germline values: CDR1 SGDLS, CDR2 YYNGEE. The CDR3 has 14 residues. V dropped 3 bases and J dropped 2; count of bases not matched to a gene: 3. DNA of the CDR3: TGTGCCAGCAGCGCACAGGGGGGTAACACTGAAGCTTTCTTT. Its translation: CASSAQGGNTEAFF.

V is TRBV5-6 and J is TRBJ2-7; no reliable D call. Trimming pared 3 bases from V and 2 bases from J, leaving 9 bases between. Germline lookup yields CDR1 SGHDT and CDR2 YYEEEE. The CDR3 totals 13 residues. CDR3 DNA sequence: TGTGCCAGCAGCTCCGACTCTACCTACGAGCAGTACTTC. This translates into CASSSDSTYEQYF.

The chain recombines TRBV4-2 with TRBJ2-7; D might be TRBD2 (6 bases). This CDR3 has 15 amino acids. From germline, CDR1 is LGHNA and CDR2 YNFKEQ. Trimming removed 1 base from V and 1 base from J, with 11 bases in between. The CDR3 loop is CASSQAEGLSYEQYF. DNA of the CDR3: TGTGCCAGCAGCCAAGCGGAGGGGCTTTCCTACGAGCAGTACTTC.

The sample holds one count of this clone. V gene TRBV5-1 combines with J gene TRBJ2-7, with D perhaps TRBD2 (6 bases). Germline CDR1 is SGHRS and CDR2 is YFSETQ. The V gene lost 3 bases and the J gene lost 2 bases, with 12 bases spanning the gap. CDR3 length equals 14 residues. The CDR3 DNA follows: TGCGCCAGCAGCTCTAGCGAGTTCCCCTACGAGCAGTACTTC. Protein sequence: CASSSSEFPYEQYF.